This TCR beta chain was identified during a study of post-analysis software for immune sequencing data. General study findings and limits: Controls showed significantly higher normalized Chao1 diversity than did multiple sclerosis patients. A handful of TRBV segments appeared more often in patients than in controls, and TRBV5-6, TRBV5-1 and TRBV20-1 were among these.

The CDR3 is made up of 14 amino acids. The J segment lost 6 bases and the V segment lost 4 bases, leaving 5 bases of the junction unmatched. Per the germline V gene, CDR1 is SNHLY and CDR2 is FYNNEI. About this clonotype itself: The antigen is not known.

Incorporated into the TCR beta cDNA libraries were unique molecular identifiers, which served to reduce PCR and sequencing biases. TCRdb reprocessed the PCR reads with MiXCR, giving one entry per CDR3 protein. Of 650,000 to 850,000 distinct CDR3 sequences listed, about 57% were seen once; the top ten hold approximately 4.5%. This TCR was sampled from a girl between 5 and 17 years old with multiple sclerosis. The genes are TRBV2 and TRBJ1-2; 10 positions match TRBD1. What was sequenced was blood. CDR3 bases: TGTGCCAGCAGTGCATCGACAGGGGGCGATGGCTACACCTTC. As protein: CASSASTGGDGYTF.